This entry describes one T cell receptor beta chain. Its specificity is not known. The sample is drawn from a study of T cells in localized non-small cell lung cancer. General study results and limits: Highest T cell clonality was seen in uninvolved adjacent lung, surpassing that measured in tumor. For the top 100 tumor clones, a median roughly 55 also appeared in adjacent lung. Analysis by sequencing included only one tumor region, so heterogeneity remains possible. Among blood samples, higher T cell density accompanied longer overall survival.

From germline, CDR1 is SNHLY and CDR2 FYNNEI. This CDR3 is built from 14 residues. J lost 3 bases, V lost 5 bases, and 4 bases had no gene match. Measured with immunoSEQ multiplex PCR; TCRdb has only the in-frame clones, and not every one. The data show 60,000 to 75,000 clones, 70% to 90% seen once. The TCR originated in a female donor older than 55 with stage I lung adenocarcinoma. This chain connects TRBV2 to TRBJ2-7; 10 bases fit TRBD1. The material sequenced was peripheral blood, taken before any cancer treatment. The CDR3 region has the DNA TGTGCCAGCAGTCGGGACAGGGGTGTCTACGAGCAGTACTTC. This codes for CASSRDRGVYEQYF.